This T cell receptor (beta chain) derives from a study of neoadjuvant anti-PD-1 for oral cavity cancer. Across the whole study: Nivolumab at 3 mg/kg was mostly given biweekly, three to four doses, pre-surgery.

This CDR3 has 11 residues. V lost 3 bases and J lost 4, with 7 bases in between. Germline assignment: CDR1 SQVTM and CDR2 ANQGSEA. The method was immunoSEQ multiplex PCR; TCRdb's version includes in-frame clones alone and lacks a portion of them. The table has some 17,000 clones, about 68% seen once. The clonotype comes from a person between 40 and 85 years old with oral cavity squamous cell carcinoma. The chain is built from TRBV29-1 and TRBJ2-7; D gene unclear. This sample comprised PBMCs, obtained before nivolumab (anti-PD-1) treatment. CDR3 DNA: TGCAGCGTTGAGCACTTGTACGAGCAGTACTTC. Encoded protein: CSVEHLYEQYF.